The entry that follows covers one TCR beta chain sequence. This record comes from a study of technical replicates of blood from several donors. Data came from immunoSEQ multiplex PCR; TCRdb stores just in-frame clones and leaves some out. The sample has about 68,000 clones; under 98% are singletons. This TCR derives from a human donor in good health. Sequencing was done on a sample of T cells isolated from PBMCs.

As DNA, the CDR3 is TGTGCCAGCAGTTTGGGACTAGCGGAGACCCAGTACTTC. This encodes CASSLGLAETQYF. The rearrangement uses TRBV2 and TRBJ2-5; 10 bases align to TRBD2. Trimming at V came to 5 bases and at J to 5 bases, leaving 2 bases not matched to a gene. This CDR3 has 13 amino acids. Germline CDR1 and CDR2: SNHLY and FYNNEI.